The 22 T cell receptor beta chains presented below share a single source sample, sequenced in a study of OX40 agonist ivuxolimab in advanced cancers. Clones were sequenced by immunoSEQ multiplex PCR, and TCRdb holds only the in-frame ones, with some missing. The data contain roughly 100,000 clones, under 90% of them singletons. Sequenced here: CD4+ or CD8+ T cells sorted from blood, sampled in a trial of the OX40 agonist ivuxolimab. The receptors were sampled from an adult with an advanced solid tumor such as melanoma, head and neck, liver or kidney cancer.

The chain joins TRBV5-6 to TRBJ1-4; the D gene is possibly TRBD1 (5 bases). The CDR3 contains 14 residues. Trimming removed 0 bases at V and 6 bases at J, with 9 bases between. CDR1 and CDR2 from the germline V gene are SGHDT and YYEEEE. For the CDR3, the DNA is TGTGCCAGCAGCTTGGCCATGGGGGATGAAAAACTGTTTTTT. Its protein is CASSLAMGDEKLFF.

The V and J genes are TRBV30 and TRBJ1-6, with D uncertain. Trimming stripped 6 bases from V and 10 bases from J, with 16 bases between. The CDR3 covers 13 residues. CDR1 and CDR2 from the germline V gene are GTSNPN and SVGIG (reference sequence). CDR3 amino acids: CACDVGLGSPLHF. In DNA, the CDR3 is TGTGCCTGTGATGTGGGGTTAGGATCACCCCTCCACTTT.

The rearrangement uses TRBV11-2 and TRBJ1-2; D not resolved. The CDR3 contains 13 residues. The germline gives CDR1 SGHAT, CDR2 FQNNGV. Trimming removed 5 bases from V and 5 bases from J, with 12 bases in between. Here the CDR3 reads CASSLQWAYGYTF. The CDR3 DNA sequence: TGTGCCAGCAGCCTTCAATGGGCTTATGGCTACACCTTC.

This clone was seen a handful of times. The chain recombines TRBV6-6 with TRBJ1-6; TRBD1 might be the D (5 bases). Trimming stripped 2 bases from V and 7 bases from J, with 12 bases between. The CDR3 has 15 residues. From germline, CDR1 is MNHNY and CDR2 SVGAGI (reference sequence). This CDR3 is CASSYERGVNSPLHF. The DNA for the CDR3 is TGTGCCAGCAGTTACGAACGGGGGGTAAATTCACCCCTCCACTTT.

The rearrangement joins TRBV19 to TRBJ1-5; D not resolved. CDR3 length: 13 residues. V dropped 1 base and J dropped 10 bases, with 11 bases sitting between them. The germline V gene encodes CDR1 LNHDA and CDR2 SQIVND (reference sequence). The CDR3 loop is CASSIADISPQHF. The CDR3 DNA reads TGTGCCAGTAGTATAGCTGACATTTCACCCCAGCATTTT. The whole variable domain, remainder taken from reference TRBV19 and TRBJ1-5, is DGGITQSPKYLFRKEGQNVTLSCEQNLNHDAMYWYRQDPGQGLRLIYYSQIVNDFQKGDIAEGYSVSREKKESFPLTVTSAQKNPTAFYLCASSIADISPQHFGDGTRLSIL.

V is TRBV6-5 and J is TRBJ2-2; tentative D call: TRBD1 (6 bases). In germline, CDR1 is MNHEY, CDR2 SVGAGI. This CDR3 has 14 amino acids. V was trimmed by 0 bases and J by 7 bases, leaving 9 bases between them. CDR3 sequence: CASSYSEGDGELFF. The DNA for the CDR3 is TGTGCCAGCAGTTACTCTGAGGGGGACGGGGAGCTGTTTTTT.

The chain joins TRBV23-1 to TRBJ2-7; 14 nucleotides match TRBD2. TRBV23-1 is an open reading frame whose function is uncertain. V was pared by 7 bases and J by 12 bases, with 2 bases of the junction left unmatched. The CDR3 runs to 11 residues. CDR3 loop: CASNGLAGGYF. In DNA form, the CDR3 reads TGCGCCAGCAATGGACTAGCGGGGGGGTACTTC.

V is TRBV6-1 and J is TRBJ2-1, with D hard to call. The germline gives CDR1 MNHNS, CDR2 SASEGT. The CDR3 loop spans 13 amino acids. V was cut by 5 bases and J by 5 bases, with 10 bases left in between. CDR3 in DNA: TGTGCCAGCAGTCGTTACACGGACAATGAGCAGTTCTTC. Protein: CASSRYTDNEQFF.

This clone was observed a single time. The genes are TRBV14 and TRBJ2-1; D might be TRBD1 (6 bases). Germline V lookup: CDR1 SGHDN, CDR2 FVKESK. Trimming removed 4 bases from V and 6 bases from J, with 19 bases in between. CDR3 length equals 16 residues. This CDR3 reads CASSRVGTLPGNEQFF. As DNA, the CDR3 is TGTGCCAGCAGCCGGGTCGGGACACTACCCGGCAATGAGCAGTTCTTC.

V gene TRBV19 combines with J gene TRBJ1-2; D uncertain. This CDR3 spans 14 amino acids. V was trimmed by 10 bases and J by 1 base, leaving 16 bases between them. Germline V gene lookup returns CDR1 LNHDA and CDR2 SQIVND (reference sequence). CDR3 coding DNA: TGTGCCACCGCTATCACCGGGTTTAACTATGGCTACACCTTC. This translates into CATAITGFNYGYTF.

The chain has TRBV27 and TRBJ2-3, with 12 positions matching TRBD2. Germline values: CDR1 MNHEY, CDR2 SMNVEV (reference sequence). This CDR3 spans 17 amino acids. The V segment lost 5 bases and the J segment 1 base; nucleotides outside the gene matches: 7. The CDR3 coding sequence is TGTGCCAGCAGTCACCTAGCGGGAGGGCCCGGCACAGATACGCAGTATTTT. Its translation is CASSHLAGGPGTDTQYF.

The V gene is TRBV10-2, the J gene TRBJ1-1; unclear D gene. The CDR3 has 11 residues. V lost 0 bases to trimming and J lost 8 bases, with 4 bases between them. The germline V gene encodes CDR1 WSHSY and CDR2 SAAADI. The CDR3 reads CASSESGEAFF. Written as DNA, the CDR3 is TGCGCCAGCAGTGAGTCAGGAGAAGCTTTCTTT.

The chain joins TRBV30 to TRBJ1-2; D may be TRBD1 (5 bases). The V end lost 8 bases, the J end lost 4 bases, and 17 bases lay between the germline ends. The CDR3 runs to 13 residues. Germline V gene lookup returns CDR1 GTSNPN and CDR2 SVGIG (reference sequence). CDR3 nucleotides: TGTGCCAGCCGGGACCATGGTGGCTATGGCTACACCTTC. This gives the protein CASRDHGGYGYTF.

This clone was counted once. The chain uses TRBV7-3 and TRBJ1-1; TRBD1 might be the D (5 bases). Trimming left V 5 bases short and J 1 base short, with 5 bases between. The CDR3 sequence is 12 residues long. Germline CDR1 and CDR2: SGHTA and FQGTGA. CDR3 loop: CASSDRNTEAFF. DNA of the CDR3: TGTGCCAGCAGCGACAGGAACACTGAAGCTTTCTTT.

This chain links TRBV7-6 with TRBJ2-7; D is undetermined. From germline, CDR1 is SGHVS and CDR2 FNYEAQ. The ends were cut back, 0 bases at V and 3 bases at J, with 6 bases in the middle. CDR3 length equals 13 residues. The CDR3 spells CASSLARNYEQYF. CDR3 nucleotide sequence: TGTGCCAGCAGCTTAGCGAGAAACTACGAGCAGTACTTC.

The chain combines TRBV15 with TRBJ1-4, with D unresolved. Trimming removed 1 base from V and 0 bases from J, with 9 bases in between. This CDR3 region has 16 residues. Germline V gives CDR1 LNHNV, CDR2 YYDKDF (reference sequence). The CDR3 loop is CATSRVREATNEKLFF. The CDR3, as DNA: TGTGCCACCAGCAGAGTTCGGGAGGCAACTAATGAAAAACTGTTTTTT.

This chain joins TRBV15 and TRBJ2-1; the match to TRBD1 covers 9 bases. Per germline, CDR1 LNHNV and CDR2 YYDKDF (reference sequence). CDR3 size: 17 residues. The J segment lost 0 bases and the V segment lost 1 base, leaving 4 bases of the junction unmatched. This CDR3 is CATSRGTTGGSYNEQFF. CDR3 bases: TGTGCCACCAGCAGAGGAACGACAGGGGGCTCCTACAATGAGCAGTTCTTC.

As regards this clone: At one of its ends the junction is not consistent with the germline gene, which may arise from a read error. The V and J genes are TRBV10-3 and TRBJ2-1; 9 nucleotides match TRBD2. The CDR3 totals 16 residues. Germline V gene lookup returns CDR1 ENHRY and CDR2 SYGVKD. The DNA of the CDR3 is TGTGCCATCACTGAGCGGGGGGCTCTCTCCTACAATGAGCAGTTCTTC. This codes for CAITERGALSYNEQFF.

The chain employs TRBV5-1 and TRBJ2-5; TRBD2 matches 8 bases. The V gene's germline CDR1 is SGHRS and CDR2 YFSETQ. The junction had 12 bases not matched to a gene; V was cut back by 3 bases and J by 5 bases. This CDR3 spans 16 amino acids. The CDR3 loop reads CASSWGDAGGRETQYF. In DNA form, the CDR3 reads TGCGCCAGCAGCTGGGGCGATGCGGGAGGCCGTGAGACCCAGTACTTC.

The chain recombines TRBV7-9 with TRBJ2-5; 12 nucleotides line up with TRBD2. The J call may be in error: the DNA end matches TRBJ2-7 better. The CDR3 has 15 amino acids. CDR1 is SEHNR and CDR2 is FQNEAQ in the germline V gene (reference sequence). CDR3 region: CASSSSLAGGYEQYF. The CDR3 bases are TGTGCCAGCAGCTCTTCACTAGCGGGAGGTTACGAGCAGTACTTC.

The V gene is TRBV4-1, the J gene TRBJ1-1; D is undetermined. Trimming took off 0 bases at V and 1 base at J, with 9 bases between the two ends. This CDR3 contains 15 residues. CDR1 MGHRA and CDR2 YSYEKL come from the germline V gene. For the CDR3, the DNA is TGCGCCAGCAGCCAAGATAACACCAGGAACACTGAAGCTTTCTTT. Translated, it gives CASSQDNTRNTEAFF.

J is TRBJ2-5 and V is TRBV5-1; 8 bases line up with TRBD2. The CDR3 consists of 16 residues. V gave up 3 bases and J gave up 6 bases; unmatched junction bases: 13. The germline V gene encodes CDR1 SGHRS and CDR2 YFSETQ. This CDR3 reads CASSSRSGSGRQTQYF. Here the CDR3 DNA reads TGCGCCAGCAGCTCGAGGAGCGGGAGTGGAAGACAGACCCAGTACTTC.